Each of the 19 T cell receptor beta chains below was sequenced from the same sample in a study of T cells in Graves' hyperthyroidism and ophthalmopathy. The CDR3 regions of TCR beta were amplified from RNA transcripts. A first-round RT-PCR of the TCR CDR3 used the HTBI primer set. TCRdb reanalysed the multiplex PCR reads using MiXCR and keeps one entry per CDR3 protein. This sample has around 340,000 distinct CDR3 sequences, with approximately 22% found just once. The sequenced sample was blood. These receptors all come from a woman aged 45-65 years with Graves' hyperthyroidism.

The chain employs TRBV11-3 and TRBJ2-7, with 8 bases that match TRBD2. The junction had 23 bases not matched to a gene; V was cut back by 5 bases and J by 5 bases. The CDR3 runs to 19 residues. Germline CDR1 SGHNT, CDR2 YENEEA. The CDR3 loop is CASSEGIPWGGREVHEQYF. The CDR3 bases are TGTGCCAGCAGCGAAGGAATCCCTTGGGGCGGGCGGGAGGTACACGAGCAGTACTTC.

This clonotype has just a few counts. The rearrangement joins TRBV4-1 to TRBJ2-7; either TRBD1 or TRBD2 may fit D (5 bases each). Trimming left V 2 bases short and J 3 bases short, with 17 bases between. This CDR3 comprises 16 residues. From germline, CDR1 is MGHRA and CDR2 YSYEKL. The CDR3, as DNA: TGCGCCAGCAGCCAACTGGGACGGAGTCGAGACTACGAGCAGTACTTC. This codes for CASSQLGRSRDYEQYF.

The chain carries TRBV11-2 and TRBJ1-2, with D tentatively TRBD1 (5 bases). The CDR3 spans 16 residues. V lost 1 base, J lost 2 bases, and 14 bases lay in between. CDR1 and CDR2 (germline): SGHAT, FQNNGV. This CDR3 is CASSLVTGTSNYGYTF. In nucleotides, the CDR3 is TGTGCCAGCAGCTTAGTGACTGGGACTAGCAACTATGGCTACACCTTC.

The rearrangement joins TRBV12-3 or TRBV12-4 to TRBJ1-2, with 8 bases lining up with TRBD1. After removal of 4 bases from V and 4 bases from J, the junction contained 5 bases not matched to a gene. The CDR3 sequence is 14 residues long. The CDR3 sequence: CASSYQGAFYGYTF. CDR3 sequence (DNA): TGTGCCAGCAGTTACCAGGGGGCGTTCTATGGCTACACCTTC.

This clonotype came up many times. J is TRBJ2-3 and V is TRBV20-1, with 13 bases identical to TRBD2. With V trimmed by 1 base and J by 3 bases, 13 bases remained unmatched. The CDR3 sequence is 19 residues long. Germline CDR1 and CDR2: DFQATT and SNEGSKA (reference sequence). The CDR3 reads CSARVFSGTSGVSTDTQYF. CDR3 in DNA: TGCAGTGCTAGAGTTTTTTCCGGGACTAGCGGGGTGTCTACAGATACGCAGTATTTT.

The chain recombines TRBV28 with TRBJ2-2; D unresolved. Germline V CDR1 and CDR2: MDHEN, SYDVKM. V was cut by 6 bases and J by 4 bases, with 9 bases left in between. The CDR3 is made up of 13 amino acids. The CDR3 coding sequence is TGTGCCAGCAGCCTCCTGACCACCGGGGAGCTGTTTTTT. Encoded protein: CASSLLTTGELFF.

This clonotype was detected ten times or more. The genes are TRBV3-1 and TRBJ1-2; unclear D gene. The germline V gene has CDR1 LGHDT and CDR2 YNNKEL (reference sequence). This CDR3 spans 13 amino acids. Trimming left V 3 bases short and J 4 bases short, with 9 bases between. The CDR3 DNA follows: TGTGCCAGCAGCCAGCAGGACCTCTATGGCTACACCTTC. Amino acids: CASSQQDLYGYTF.

In its sample, this clonotype was seen many times. The V and J genes are TRBV20-1 and TRBJ2-5; 10 positions agree with TRBD2. CDR1 and CDR2 (germline): DFQATT, SNEGSKA (reference sequence). CDR3 size: 14 residues. J gave up 5 bases and V 3 bases, and 6 bases lay outside the gene matches. Here the CDR3 reads CSARRAGGPETQYF. The DNA for the CDR3 is TGCAGTGCTAGGAGAGCGGGGGGGCCGGAGACCCAGTACTTC.

This clonotype occurred many times. Possible read error: a much larger clone is one base away. The CDR3 DNA is TGTGCCAGCAGTCCCGGGACTAGCCGAACCTACGAGCAGTACTTC. Protein: CASSPGTSRTYEQYF. The chain couples TRBV11-3 to TRBJ2-7; 9 bases line up with TRBD2. The CDR3 is 15 residues long. Germline V gives CDR1 SGHNT, CDR2 YENEEA. V gave up 6 bases and J gave up 2 bases; unmatched junction bases: 8.

The chain employs TRBV2 and TRBJ2-3; perhaps D is TRBD1 or TRBD2 (5 bases each). The CDR3 extends over 20 amino acids. Between the trimmed V and J ends, which lost 3 bases and 0 bases, there was a span of 25 bases. The V gene's germline CDR1 is SNHLY and CDR2 FYNNEI. This CDR3 reads CASSDGGAGRDPSSTDTQYF. DNA for the CDR3: TGTGCCAGCAGTGATGGTGGGGCAGGGAGAGACCCAAGCAGCACAGATACGCAGTATTTT.

This clonotype came up a few times. The J gene is TRBJ2-1, the V gene TRBV14, with unresolved D. CDR3 size: 13 residues. Germline CDR1 and CDR2: SGHDN and FVKESK. Deletions cut 0 bases from V and 5 bases from J, with 5 bases between. The CDR3 DNA sequence: TGTGCCAGCAGCCAAGAGCACAACAATGAGCAGTTCTTC. This sequence encodes CASSQEHNNEQFF.

This clonotype appeared many times. V usage is TRBV2 and J usage is TRBJ2-7, with TRBD1 identical over 7 bases. J lost 0 bases, V lost 6 bases, and 8 bases had no gene match. The germline V gene has CDR1 SNHLY and CDR2 FYNNEI. This CDR3 spans 15 amino acids. CDR3 in DNA: TGTGCCAGCAGGACGGGACAGTCCCCCTCCTACGAGCAGTACTTC. Residues: CASRTGQSPSYEQYF.

Many counts were recorded for this clonotype. V and J are TRBV6-1 and TRBJ1-6; D might be TRBD1 (6 bases). The CDR3 runs to 12 residues. CDR1 is MNHNS, CDR2 SASEGT, per germline. Trimming removed 7 bases from V and 8 bases from J, with 9 bases in between. The CDR3, as DNA: TGTGCCAGCACCGGGGGCGATTCACCCCTCCACTTT. Residues: CASTGGDSPLHF.

This clonotype was counted ten times or more. V is TRBV2 and J is TRBJ2-7, with unresolved D. Germline-derived CDR1 and CDR2 are SNHLY and FYNNEI. The ends were cut back, 1 base at V and 3 bases at J, with 4 bases in the middle. The CDR3 runs to 12 residues. The CDR3 region has the DNA TGTGCCAGCAGTGAAGATGGCTACGAGCAGTACTTC. Protein: CASSEDGYEQYF.

The chain links TRBV6-1 to TRBJ2-1; 10 bases are a match to TRBD2. The CDR3 covers 19 residues. The germline V gene encodes CDR1 MNHNS and CDR2 SASEGT. V lost 8 bases and J lost 0; bases outside the gene matches: 16. CDR3 coding DNA: TGTGCCAGCGGAAGCGGGGTAGCGGGGGGCCGGAGCTCCTACAATGAGCAGTTCTTC. Amino acid sequence: CASGSGVAGGRSSYNEQFF.

There are a few counts of this clonotype. The chain is built from TRBV7-3 and TRBJ2-3; D is uncertain. CDR1 SGHTA and CDR2 FQGTGA come from the germline V gene. The length of the CDR3 is 15 residues. The germline V and J ends were trimmed by 1 base and 2 bases, with 10 bases remaining between them. The CDR3 loop is CASSLIRSTTDTQYF. The DNA of the CDR3 is TGTGCCAGCAGCTTAATTCGCAGCACCACAGATACGCAGTATTTT.

Many counts were recorded for this clonotype. The chain's CDR3 is CASHTGVKDTQYF. CDR3 nucleotides: TGTGCCAGTCATACAGGGGTGAAAGATACGCAGTATTTT. This chain connects TRBV28 to TRBJ2-3; 7 nucleotides line up with TRBD1. The trim removed 9 bases at V and 5 bases at J, leaving 8 bases unmatched. The CDR3 runs to 13 residues. Germline loops: CDR1 MDHEN, CDR2 SYDVKM.

The chain has TRBV28 and TRBJ1-3; D perhaps matches TRBD1 (5 bases). This CDR3 has 17 amino acids. The germline V and J ends were trimmed by 5 bases and 9 bases, with 26 bases remaining between them. Looked up from germline, CDR1 is MDHEN and CDR2 is SYDVKM. CDR3 loop: CASSPWGLTFGGGTIYF. DNA of the CDR3: TGTGCCAGCAGTCCTTGGGGACTAACTTTCGGTGGCGGCACCATATATTTT.

The J gene is TRBJ1-5, the V gene TRBV12-3 or TRBV12-4, with TRBD1 as a possible D gene (6 bases). Trimming took 6 bases from V and 6 from J, leaving 12 bases between them. This CDR3 is 13 amino acids long. Here the CDR3 DNA reads TGTGCCAGCAGCCCAGGGGCATCTCAGCCCCAGCATTTT. It codes for CASSPGASQPQHF.